A single sample gave rise to the 31 T cell receptor beta chains below, sequenced in a study of blood T cells in healthy people across ages. With a J-beta primer mix and a sample-barcoded 5' primer, a second PCR ran about 7 to 12 cycles. TCRdb analysed the 5' RACE reads with MiXCR anew, one entry per CDR3 protein. The sample lists 700,000 or so distinct CDR3 sequences; over 20% were seen once. Sequencing was performed on blood. The receptors come from a man between 65 and 80 years old in good health.

Only a few counts were recorded for this clonotype. Compared with germline, one end of the junction differs, possibly owing to a read error. The V and J genes are TRBV12-3 or TRBV12-4 and TRBJ2-7; TRBD2 agrees at 13 bases. CDR3 length: 17 amino acids. The CDR3 is CTSSSGTSGTYSYEQYF. The CDR3 nucleotides are TGTACCAGCAGCTCCGGGACTAGCGGGACCTACTCCTACGAGCAGTACTTC.

The sample holds a few counts of this clonotype. The rearrangement joins TRBV27 to TRBJ2-3, with a tentative D call TRBD1 (6 bases). There are 17 residues in the CDR3. Germline V gene sequence: CDR1 MNHEY, CDR2 SMNVEV (reference sequence). V was clipped by 2 bases and J by 2 bases, with 17 bases between them. The CDR3 protein is CASSLGLRGIDTDTQYF. The CDR3 DNA follows: TGTGCCAGCAGTTTAGGACTCAGGGGAATCGACACAGATACGCAGTATTTT.

This clonotype was recorded at least ten times. V gene TRBV12-3 or TRBV12-4 combines with J gene TRBJ1-4; D remains ambiguous. The CDR3 totals 14 residues. Trimming took 1 base from V and 8 from J, leaving 11 bases between them. CDR3 sequence reads: CASSLGHGGEKLFF. Written as DNA, the CDR3 is TGTGCCAGCAGTTTAGGCCACGGTGGCGAAAAACTGTTTTTT.

V gene TRBV5-1 combines with J gene TRBJ1-1; D gene uncertain. Trimming removed 4 bases from V and 1 base from J, with 14 bases in between. Per the germline V gene, CDR1 is SGHRS and CDR2 is YFSETQ. This CDR3 region has 15 residues. The CDR3 DNA follows: TGCGCCAGCAGCGGACGCCCGTCGGAGAACACTGAAGCTTTCTTT. Translating gives CASSGRPSENTEAFF.

The chain is built from TRBV7-9 and TRBJ2-3, with TRBD2 matching 9 bases. Per the germline V gene, CDR1 is SEHNR and CDR2 is FQNEAQ (reference sequence). The CDR3 consists of 19 residues. Unmatched junction bases numbered 16, after V lost 1 base and J lost 5 bases. CDR3 DNA: TGTGCCAGCAGCTTAGAGGGCATTAGCGGGAGCCCACCGGGAGATACGCAGTATTTT. It is translated as CASSLEGISGSPPGDTQYF.

This clonotype came up a few times. The rearrangement joins TRBV4-2 to TRBJ2-3; tentatively, D is TRBD1 (6 bases). Germline CDR1 and CDR2: LGHNA and YNFKEQ. V lost 0 bases and J lost 5, with 18 bases in between. The CDR3 contains 17 residues. As DNA, the CDR3 is TGTGCCAGCAGCCAAGAACGTCCAGGGGCGGCCGTAGATACGCAGTATTTT. Translation gives CASSQERPGAAVDTQYF.

This clonotype was observed a few times. The chain uses TRBV12-3 or TRBV12-4 and TRBJ2-5; TRBD2 matches at 8 bases. The J call could be wrong; TRBJ2-7 is a better fit for the DNA end. The length of the CDR3 is 15 residues. Here the CDR3 DNA reads TGTGCCAGCAGTTTTTGGGGGACTAGACACTACGAGCAGTACGTC. Translating gives CASSFWGTRHYEQYV.

The rearrangement links TRBV20-1 to TRBJ2-5; D is unresolved. CDR1 and CDR2 (germline): DFQATT, SNEGSKA (reference sequence). CDR3 length: 12 residues. Trimming took 6 bases from V and 5 from J, leaving 13 bases between them. CDR3 DNA sequence: TGCAGTGCCTCCGGGCCCTGGGAGACCCAGTACTTC. Its protein is CSASGPWETQYF.

This clonotype was recorded a few times. J is TRBJ2-5 and V is TRBV20-1; perhaps TRBD1 as D (5 bases). The J call could be wrong; TRBJ2-7 is a better fit for the DNA end. In germline, CDR1 is DFQATT, CDR2 SNEGSKA (reference sequence). This CDR3 contains 13 residues. The CDR3 DNA follows: TGCAGTGCTAGGAGGACAAGTTGGGACGAGCAGTACTTC. Translated: CSARRTSWDEQYF.

This chain joins TRBV2 and TRBJ1-6; D unresolved. Germline CDR1 SNHLY, CDR2 FYNNEI. V was trimmed by 3 bases and J by 7 bases, leaving 16 bases between them. CDR3 length equals 16 residues. The CDR3 spells CASSEVASRRNSPLHF. The CDR3 DNA follows: TGTGCCAGCAGTGAGGTGGCCAGTCGAAGGAATTCACCCCTCCACTTT. The full variable domain, rest sourced from reference TRBV2 and TRBJ1-6, is EPEVTQTPSHQVTQMGQEVILRCVPISNHLYFYWYRQILGQKVEFLVSFYNNEISEKSEIFDDQFSVERPDGSNFTLKIRSTKLEDSAMYFCASSEVASRRNSPLHFGNGTRLTVT.

In its sample, this clonotype was seen many times. The gene calls are TRBV7-9 and TRBJ1-1, with no clear D. There are 13 residues in the CDR3. Trimming removed 1 base from V and 3 bases from J, with 6 bases in between. Germline loops: CDR1 SEHNR, CDR2 FQNEAQ (reference sequence). The CDR3 loop is CASSLVGDTEAFF. For the CDR3, the DNA is TGTGCCAGCAGCTTAGTCGGGGACACTGAAGCTTTCTTT.

This clonotype was recorded at least ten times. J is TRBJ2-1 and V is TRBV7-2; D gene ambiguous. CDR3 length equals 14 residues. V lost 2 bases to trimming and J lost 10 bases, with 15 bases between them. From germline, CDR1 is SGHTA and CDR2 FQGNSA. CDR3 nucleotide sequence: TGTGCCAGCAGCTTAACCGGAAGGGCTTTGGAGCAGTTCTTC. It encodes CASSLTGRALEQFF. Together with reference TRBV7-2 and TRBJ2-1, the CDR3 gives the full variable domain: GAGVSQSPSNKVTEKGKDVELRCDPISGHTALYWYRQSLGQGLEFLIYFQGNSAPDKSGLPSDRFSAERTGGSVSTLTIQRTQQEDSAVYLCASSLTGRALEQFFGPGTRLTVL.

This clonotype was observed a few times. V gene TRBV7-2 combines with J gene TRBJ2-7; TRBD1 aligns across 8 bases. Germline V gene sequence: CDR1 SGHTA, CDR2 FQGNSA. This CDR3 comprises 14 residues. With 4 bases clipped from V and 1 base from J, the junction kept 3 bases outside the gene matches. CDR3 loop: CASSSRGRSYEQYF. The CDR3 DNA reads TGTGCCAGCAGCTCCAGGGGGCGTTCCTACGAGCAGTACTTC. The whole variable domain, filled in from reference TRBV7-2 and TRBJ2-7, reads GAGVSQSPSNKVTEKGKDVELRCDPISGHTALYWYRQSLGQGLEFLIYFQGNSAPDKSGLPSDRFSAERTGGSVSTLTIQRTQQEDSAVYLCASSSRGRSYEQYFGPGTRLTVT.

The chain recombines TRBV5-1 with TRBJ2-2; a weak D match, TRBD1 (5 bases). This CDR3 has 14 residues. Germline V gene lookup returns CDR1 SGHRS and CDR2 YFSETQ. V was pared by 1 base and J by 7 bases, with 11 bases between. Written as DNA, the CDR3 is TGCGCCAGCAGCTTGCTAGGACACGGCGGGGAGCTGTTTTTT. Translating it yields CASSLLGHGGELFF. Supplemented by reference TRBV5-1 and TRBJ2-2, the full variable domain reads KAGVTQTPRYLIKTRGQQVTLSCSPISGHRSVSWYQQTPGQGLQFLFEYFSETQRNKGNFPGRFSGRQFSNSRSEMNVSTLELGDSALYLCASSLLGHGGELFFGEGSRLTVL.

With regard to this clonotype: A clone one base away is much larger, so this may be a read error. V is TRBV20-1 and J is TRBJ2-1; D remains ambiguous. The CDR3 totals 16 residues. Trimming cost V 5 bases and J 0 bases, with 17 bases left between them. The germline V gene encodes CDR1 DFQATT and CDR2 SNEGSKA (reference sequence). The CDR3 DNA follows: TGCAGTGCTGGAGTGATCGGATCGAGCTCCTACAATGAGCAGTTCTTC. This codes for CSAGVIGSSSYNEQFF.

The J gene is TRBJ2-7, the V gene TRBV14, with 10 bases identical to TRBD1. CDR3 size: 14 residues. Germline V lookup: CDR1 SGHDN, CDR2 FVKESK. V lost 9 bases to trimming and J lost 0 bases; unmatched junction nucleotides: 5. CDR3 coding DNA: TGTGCCAGGACGGGACAGGGGAGCTCCTACGAGCAGTACGTC. It codes for CARTGQGSSYEQYV.

This clonotype turned up a few times. This sequence joins TRBV7-9 and TRBJ2-3; no definite D call. V lost 11 bases, J lost 3 bases, and 12 bases lay in between. CDR3 length: 12 residues. Germline CDR1 reads SEHNR; CDR2 reads FQNEAQ (reference sequence). DNA of the CDR3: TGTGCCGCGTCCAGGTTGACAGATACGCAGTATTTT. Its protein is CAASRLTDTQYF.

This clonotype was found many times. The chain has TRBV10-3 and TRBJ2-3; TRBD2 aligns across 7 bases. V lost 8 bases, J lost 4 bases, and 9 bases stayed unmatched. Germline V gene data show CDR1 as ENHRY and CDR2 as SYGVKD. The CDR3 is 14 residues long. CDR3 in amino acids: CAIEDAGVPDTQYF. The DNA for the CDR3 is TGTGCCATCGAGGATGCGGGGGTTCCAGATACGCAGTATTTT.

This clonotype showed up just a few times. This CDR3 is CSATGRGDTQYF. The CDR3 coding sequence is TGCAGTGCTACGGGACGCGGGGATACGCAGTATTTT. The gene calls are TRBV20-1 and TRBJ2-3; D may match TRBD1 or TRBD2 (5 bases each). CDR3 length: 12 amino acids. Deletions cut 4 bases from V and 6 bases from J, with 11 bases between. Germline CDR1 is DFQATT and CDR2 is SNEGSKA (reference sequence).

The chain is built from TRBV28 and TRBJ1-2; no clear D gene. The CDR3 consists of 12 residues. V gave up 4 bases and J gave up 7 bases, with 10 bases separating them. The germline V gene has CDR1 MDHEN and CDR2 SYDVKM. The CDR3 sequence: CASSYKLGGYTF. CDR3 coding DNA: TGTGCCAGCAGTTATAAGTTGGGTGGCTACACCTTC.

Only a few counts were recorded for this clonotype. The chain has TRBV29-1 and TRBJ2-1; D remains ambiguous. CDR3 size: 12 residues. Germline loops: CDR1 SQVTM, CDR2 ANQGSEA. Trimming cost V 8 bases and J 10 bases, with 18 bases left between them. The CDR3 DNA sequence: TGCAGCCCTCTGACCCATACGGAAGAGCAGTTCTTC. Its translation is CSPLTHTEEQFF.

This clonotype turned up a few times. The V call is TRBV3-1, the J call TRBJ2-3, with TRBD2 matching over 10 bases. The junction had 5 bases not matched to a gene; V was cut back by 1 base and J by 4 bases. Germline V gene sequence: CDR1 LGHDT, CDR2 YNNKEL (reference sequence). This CDR3 has 16 amino acids. CDR3 sequence: CASSQGASGGADTQYF. The DNA of the CDR3 is TGTGCCAGCAGCCAAGGGGCTAGCGGGGGAGCAGATACGCAGTATTTT.

V is TRBV18 and J is TRBJ2-5; either TRBD1 or TRBD2 may supply D (5 bases each). The V gene's germline CDR1 is KGHSH and CDR2 LQKENI. The CDR3 consists of 14 residues. Trimming removed 4 bases at V and 2 bases at J, with 11 bases between. Here the CDR3 DNA reads TGTGCCAGCTCACGACGAGAGGGGCAAGAGACCCAGTACTTC. It is translated as CASSRREGQETQYF.

This clonotype was counted at least ten times. V usage is TRBV6-1 and J usage is TRBJ2-5; D not certain. The DNA end is more similar to TRBJ2-7, so the J call may be wrong. Germline V gives CDR1 MNHNS, CDR2 SASEGT. CDR3 size: 14 residues. The CDR3 is CASSEGPLLYEQYF. DNA of the CDR3: TGTGCCAGCAGTGAAGGTCCCCTCCTCTACGAGCAGTACTTC.

This clonotype was observed a few times. The chain has TRBV10-3 and TRBJ1-2; no clear D gene. There are 12 residues in the CDR3. CDR1 and CDR2 from the germline V gene are ENHRY and SYGVKD. The V end was cut by 10 bases, the J end by 7 bases, with 16 bases between. CDR3 sequence (DNA): TGTGCCACGACCGAATCTATTAGTGGCTACACCTTC. Its protein is CATTESISGYTF.

The rearrangement uses TRBV12-3 or TRBV12-4 and TRBJ2-3; 12 bases fit TRBD2. This CDR3 is built from 19 residues. V was clipped by 4 bases and J by 4 bases; unmatched bases: 15. The CDR3 region is CASSSHPPSGLAGSDTQYF. CDR3 nucleotide sequence: TGTGCCAGCAGTTCTCATCCCCCATCGGGACTAGCGGGTTCAGATACGCAGTATTTT.

The chain recombines TRBV14 with TRBJ1-1, with 7 positions matching TRBD1. CDR1 is SGHDN, CDR2 FVKESK, per germline. The CDR3 is 15 residues long. J gave up 6 bases and V 1 base, and 8 bases lay outside the gene matches. In DNA form, the CDR3 reads TGTGCCAGCAGCCAAGTCCGACAGGGATTAGCTGAAGCTTTCTTT. This sequence encodes CASSQVRQGLAEAFF.

This clonotype was seen at least ten times. V is TRBV12-3 or TRBV12-4 and J is TRBJ2-4; D is possibly TRBD1 (6 bases). The CDR3 has 14 amino acids. Trimming removed 3 bases from V and 9 bases from J, with 15 bases in between. CDR3 sequence (DNA): TGTGCCAGCAGTTTTGGCCTGGGGGCAGGCATTCAGTACTTC. Residues: CASSFGLGAGIQYF.

A remark on this clonotype: The germline gene is not matched at one end of the junction; a read error may be the cause. The rearrangement links TRBV6-6 to TRBJ1-6; 7 nucleotides line up with TRBD1. Germline values: CDR1 MNHNY, CDR2 SVGAGI (reference sequence). The CDR3 runs to 14 residues. The CDR3 loop is CASTYRGLNSPLHF. Written as DNA, the CDR3 is TGTGCCAGCACTTACAGGGGTTTAAATTCACCCCTCCACTTT.

This clonotype has ten or more counts. The rearrangement joins TRBV7-2 to TRBJ1-1; D is unresolved. This CDR3 comprises 12 residues. Trimming removed 5 bases at V and 11 bases at J, with 15 bases between. Germline lookup yields CDR1 SGHTA and CDR2 FQGNSA. The CDR3 DNA reads as TGTGCCAGCAGCCCACCCACCTGGGAGGCTTTCTTT. Its protein product is CASSPPTWEAFF.

This clonotype showed up just a few times. This rearrangement joins TRBV12-3 or TRBV12-4 to TRBJ2-3, with 8 nucleotides matching TRBD1. J was trimmed by 1 base and V by 3 bases; bases with no gene match: 12. The CDR3 is made up of 18 amino acids. For the CDR3, the DNA is TGTGCCAGCAGTTTTCAGGGGGCGGGGCACACCGGCACAGATACGCAGTATTTT. As protein: CASSFQGAGHTGTDTQYF.